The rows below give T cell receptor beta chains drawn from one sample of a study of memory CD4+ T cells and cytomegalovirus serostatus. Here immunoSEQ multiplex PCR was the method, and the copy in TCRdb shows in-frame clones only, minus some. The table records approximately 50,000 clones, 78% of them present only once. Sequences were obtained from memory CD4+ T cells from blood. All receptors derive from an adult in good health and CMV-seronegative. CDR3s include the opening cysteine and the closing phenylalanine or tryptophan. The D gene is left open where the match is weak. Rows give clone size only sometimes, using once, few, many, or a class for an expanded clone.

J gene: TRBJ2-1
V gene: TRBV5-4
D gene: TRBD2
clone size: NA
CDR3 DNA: TGTGCCAGCAGCTTGACTAGCGACAATGAGCAGTTCTTC
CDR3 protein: CASSLTSDNEQFF

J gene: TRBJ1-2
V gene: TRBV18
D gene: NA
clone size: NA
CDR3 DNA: TGTGCCAGCTCACCAGGCAGGGACAACTATGGCTACACCTTC
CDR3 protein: CASSPGRDNYGYTF

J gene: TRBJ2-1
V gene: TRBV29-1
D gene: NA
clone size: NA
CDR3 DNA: TGCAGCGTTGAAGGACTGGGCAATGAGCAGTTCTTC
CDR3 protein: CSVEGLGNEQFF

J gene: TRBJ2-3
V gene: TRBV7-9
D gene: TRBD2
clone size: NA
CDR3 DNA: TGTGCCAGCAGCTTAGGGGGACTAGCGGGAAGCACAGATACGCAGTATTTT
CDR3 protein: CASSLGGLAGSTDTQYF

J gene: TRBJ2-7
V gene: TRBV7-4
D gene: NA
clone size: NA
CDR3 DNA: TGTGCCAGCAGCTTATGGGCGATTTGCTTTTTTCAAGCCTACGAGCAGTACTTC
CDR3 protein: CASSLWAICFFQAYEQYF

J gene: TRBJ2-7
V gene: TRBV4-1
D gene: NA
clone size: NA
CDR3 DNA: TGCGCCAGCAGCCAGATAGATCTCGGACTTTCCAACTACGAGCAGTACTTC
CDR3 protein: CASSQIDLGLSNYEQYF

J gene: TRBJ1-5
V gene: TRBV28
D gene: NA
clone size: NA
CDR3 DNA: TGTGCCAGCAGTTTGAGGCAGGGGTATCAGCCCCAGCATTTT
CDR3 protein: CASSLRQGYQPQHF

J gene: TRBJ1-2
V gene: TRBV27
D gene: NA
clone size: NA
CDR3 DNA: TGTGCCAGCAGGGGTCCCAGGGTGGGGAACTATGGCTACACCTTC
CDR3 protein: CASRGPRVGNYGYTF

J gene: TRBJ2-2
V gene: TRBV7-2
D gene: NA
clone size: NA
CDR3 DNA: TGTGCCAGCAGCCCCGGACAGACGAACACCGGGGAGCTGTTTTTT
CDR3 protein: CASSPGQTNTGELFF

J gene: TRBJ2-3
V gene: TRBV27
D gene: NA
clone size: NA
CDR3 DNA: TGTGCCAGCAGTCCGCCGGGTAGACTAGGGACGCAGTATTTT
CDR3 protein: CASSPPGRLGTQYF

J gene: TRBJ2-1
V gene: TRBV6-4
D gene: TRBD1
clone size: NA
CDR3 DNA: TGTGCCAGCAGTGTTACAGGGGGACAAGGCAATGAGCAGTTCTTC
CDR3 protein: CASSVTGGQGNEQFF

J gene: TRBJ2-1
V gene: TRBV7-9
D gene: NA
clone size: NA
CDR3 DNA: TGTGCCAGCAGCCCGAGGGCGACGTCTTGGAGTGAGCAGTTCTTC
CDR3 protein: CASSPRATSWSEQFF

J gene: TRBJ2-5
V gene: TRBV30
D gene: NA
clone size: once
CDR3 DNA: TGTGCCTGGAGGGGAGAAAGGCAGGGGACCCAGTACTTC
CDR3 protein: CAWRGERQGTQYF

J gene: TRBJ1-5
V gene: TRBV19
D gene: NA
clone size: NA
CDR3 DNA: TGTGCCAGTAACGCCCCCAAGGGTAACCAGCATTTT
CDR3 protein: CASNAPKGNQHF

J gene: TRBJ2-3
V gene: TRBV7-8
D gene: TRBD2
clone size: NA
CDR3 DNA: TGTGCCAGCAGCCTACAGACTAGCGGGAATCGCGATACGCAGTATTTT
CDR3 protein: CASSLQTSGNRDTQYF